The present TCR beta chain was sequenced within a study of graft-versus-host responses after intestinal transplantation (dated by TCRdb to 2020 to 2023). With regard to the full study: Multivisceral, liver-intestinal, or isolated intestinal transplants were received by the recipients. Every recipient was given anti-thymocyte globulin induction, then maintenance tacrolimus and steroids for around three years. Bulk TCR-beta CDR3 sequencing was used to track graft-versus-host and host-versus-graft alloreactive T cell clones in the graft, circulation and bone marrow after intestinal transplantation. To identify alloreactive clones, pre-transplant mixed lymphocyte reaction products were sequenced and then compared with unstimulated pre-transplant donor and recipient T cells. Of the approximately 25 intestinal transplant recipients enrolled in the cohort, one of whom was a retransplant, a few patients without pretransplant specimens were excluded. A peak of at least 4% donor T cells among recipient peripheral blood mononuclear cells was the definition used for donor T cell macrochimerism. Samples from three later patients were sequenced in-house on an Illumina MiSeq with MiXCR processing rather than by the commercial service.

General conclusions and limits of the study: GvH clones were detected in recipient bone marrow, and some of these GvH clones were observed earlier in ileal mucosa or blood, consistent with an intestinal mucosal origin. Conclusions were limited by the relatively low number and heterogeneity of intestinal transplant patients. Early after transplant, declines in HvG clones were associated with peak levels of circulating GvH clones. Patients with donor T cell macrochimerism had high GvH to HvG T cell clonal ratios in their allografts.

The CDR3 measures 14 amino acids from cysteine to phenylalanine. Just CDR3 DNA is preserved here, 42 bases in frame from base 1. A distance of 9 bases separates the germline ends of V and J, which lose 2 bases and 1 base respectively. From a lookup of the germline V gene, CDR1 and CDR2 are SGHRS and YFSETQ. The intended sense of this specimen's time point label: cells obtained before transplantation from donor or recipient. CD3+CD4+ and CD3+CD8+ populations were FACS-sorted from unstimulated pre-transplant donor and recipient cells taken from spleen or lymph nodes. This clone has just a few counts. The clone's antigen remains unknown. There are no base qualities to consult, and no much larger clone falls within one base. Libraries were made using the immunoSEQ multiplex PCR assay. For most patients, genomic DNA was isolated with the Qiagen DNeasy Blood and Tissue Kit and sent frozen to Adaptive Biotechnologies for TCR sequencing. Adaptive Biotechnologies carried out high-throughput TCR-beta CDR3 sequencing of genomic DNA for most patients. As for the original processing: TCR sequencing data for roughly 18 patients were retrieved from Adaptive's ImmunoSEQ software; three other patients were processed with MiXCR and VDJtools. To correct CD4 versus CD8 sorting errors, sequences present in both subsets at a frequency ratio below 5:1 were removed. CDR3 nucleotide sequences shared between donor and recipient were removed because their origin could not be assigned. To count as alloreactive, a clone needed at least 2-fold expansion over unstimulated cells and a minimum CFSE-low frequency of 0.002% (template counts) or 0.001% (read counts). Clones were considered mappable if detected in sequenced pre-transplant spleen, lymph node, or MLR CFSE-low populations of the donor or recipient. Cumulative frequency of alloreactive clones was calculated as a percentage of all sequences weighted by copy number. TCRdb stores this immuneACCESS table with in-frame sequences only. Part of the clones is absent; in the studies checked, under half of the shortfall reflects unresolved V genes, and no reason is known for the rest. V, J and clone size reflect that table, while D and trimming were determined from the DNA. The sample contains about 100,000 clones, over 75% of them found a single time. More than 0.75% of the sample comes from the top ten.

The receptor was isolated from a human donor who was the organ donor for an intestinal transplant. Sequences were derived from unstimulated CD4+ T cells sorted from spleen or lymph node cells, sampled before transplant. The chain joins TRBV5-1 to TRBJ1-1; no D gene call is confident. This receptor has the CDR3 CASSLGFANTEAFF. The nucleotides read TGCGCCAGCAGCTTAGGATTCGCGAACACTGAAGCTTTCTTT.